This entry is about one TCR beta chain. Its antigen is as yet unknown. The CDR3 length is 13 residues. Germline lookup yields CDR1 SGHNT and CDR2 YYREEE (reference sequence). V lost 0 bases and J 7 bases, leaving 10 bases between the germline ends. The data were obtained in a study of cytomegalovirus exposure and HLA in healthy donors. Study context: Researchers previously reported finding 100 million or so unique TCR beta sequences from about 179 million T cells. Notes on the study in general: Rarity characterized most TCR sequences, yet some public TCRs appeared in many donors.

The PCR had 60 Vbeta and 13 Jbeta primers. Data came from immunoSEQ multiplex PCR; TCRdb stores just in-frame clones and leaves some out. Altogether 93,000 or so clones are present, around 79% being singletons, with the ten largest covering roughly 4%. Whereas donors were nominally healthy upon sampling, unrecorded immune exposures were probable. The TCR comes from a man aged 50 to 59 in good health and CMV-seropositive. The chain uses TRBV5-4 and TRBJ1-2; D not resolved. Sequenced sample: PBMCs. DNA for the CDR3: TGTGCCAGCAGCTTGGATTGGGGAGGTGGCTACACCTTC. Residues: CASSLDWGGGYTF. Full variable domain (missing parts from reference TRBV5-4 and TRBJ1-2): ETGVTQSPTHLIKTRGQQVTLRCSSQSGHNTVSWYQQALGQGPQFIFQYYREEENGRGNFPPRFSGLQFPNYSSELNVNALELDDSALYLCASSLDWGGGYTFGSGTRLTVV.